A single sample gave rise to the 19 T cell receptor beta chains below, sequenced in a study of cytomegalovirus exposure and HLA in healthy donors. Researchers ran the PCR with 60 Vbeta and 13 Jbeta primers. Here immunoSEQ multiplex PCR was the method, and the copy in TCRdb shows in-frame clones only, minus some. Among some 100,000 clones listed, 65% to 75% were seen once. Input material: PBMCs. Source of these receptors: a female donor in good health and CMV-seropositive.

The V call is TRBV7-2, the J call TRBJ2-7; TRBD1 agrees at 9 bases. V lost 5 bases, J lost 5 bases, and 7 bases stayed unmatched. CDR3 length: 14 amino acids. Germline CDR1 reads SGHTA; CDR2 reads FQGNSA. The CDR3 DNA reads as TGTGCCAGCAGCGGGCCGACAGGGGGAGACGAGCAGTACTTC. This encodes CASSGPTGGDEQYF.

CDR3 sequence reads: CASSPSDRGYGLFF. For the CDR3, the DNA is TGTGCCAGCAGTCCCTCGGACAGGGGTTATGGACTGTTTTTT. The gene calls are TRBV28 and TRBJ1-4; 9 positions match TRBD1. This CDR3 contains 14 residues. The germline gives CDR1 MDHEN, CDR2 SYDVKM. J lost 13 bases, V lost 5 bases, and 11 bases had no gene match. Complete variable domain (other parts from reference TRBV28 and TRBJ1-4): DVKVTQSSRYLVKRTGEKVFLECVQDMDHENMFWYRQDPGLGLRLIYFSYDVKMKEKGDIPEGYSVSREKKERFSLILESASTNQTSMYLCASSPSDRGYGLFFGSGTQLSVL.

This clone was detected ten times or more. The chain couples TRBV28 to TRBJ1-5, with 7 nucleotides matching TRBD1. This CDR3 region has 17 residues. The germline V gene encodes CDR1 MDHEN and CDR2 SYDVKM. The V gene end was trimmed by 4 bases and the J gene end by 1 base; junction bases not matched to a gene: 10. In nucleotides, the CDR3 is TGTGCCAGCAGTTCAAGATCTACAGGGGAGAGCAATCAGCCCCAGCATTTT. It specifies CASSSRSTGESNQPQHF.

The chain carries TRBV27 and TRBJ2-5, with 8 nucleotides matching TRBD2. CDR3 length: 14 amino acids. V gave up 8 bases and J gave up 1 base; unmatched junction bases: 6. Germline V CDR1 and CDR2: MNHEY, SMNVEV (reference sequence). The CDR3 reads CASRPGGFQETQYF. Written as DNA, the CDR3 is TGTGCCAGCCGACCGGGGGGGTTCCAAGAGACCCAGTACTTC.

The chain recombines TRBV10-3 with TRBJ1-6, with 7 bases fitting TRBD1. The CDR3 spans 16 residues. The ends lost 0 bases at V and 9 bases at J; junction bases unmatched: 8. Germline V gene sequence: CDR1 ENHRY, CDR2 SYGVKD. DNA for the CDR3: TGTGCCATCAGTGAGTCAGGGGGCTCGGGTATTTCACCCCTCCACTTT. Its protein product is CAISESGGSGISPLHF.

V gene TRBV9 combines with J gene TRBJ2-3; no reliable D call. The CDR3 spans 13 residues. Trimming cost V 0 bases and J 1 base, with 3 bases left between them. Germline loops: CDR1 SGDLS, CDR2 YYNGEE. The DNA for the CDR3 is TGTGCCAGCAGCGTAGGCGGCACAGATACGCAGTATTTT. Protein: CASSVGGTDTQYF.

This chain links TRBV28 with TRBJ1-2; the match to TRBD1 covers 7 bases. This CDR3 is built from 14 residues. Per the germline V gene, CDR1 is MDHEN and CDR2 is SYDVKM. V gave up 4 bases and J gave up 0 bases; unmatched junction bases: 2. The CDR3 loop reads CASSSTGPNYGYTF. CDR3 in DNA: TGTGCCAGCAGTTCGACAGGGCCTAACTATGGCTACACCTTC.

J is TRBJ2-1 and V is TRBV20-1; D is ambiguous. The CDR3 is 9 residues long. V shed 8 bases and J shed 9 bases, with 8 bases lying between them. CDR1 and CDR2 (germline): DFQATT, SNEGSKA (reference sequence). CDR3 in amino acids: CSMRREQFF. CDR3 coding DNA: TGCAGTATGCGGCGTGAGCAGTTCTTC.

The gene calls are TRBV9 and TRBJ2-2, with D tentatively TRBD1 (6 bases). Trimming removed 3 bases at V and 5 bases at J, with 8 bases between. Germline V lookup: CDR1 SGDLS, CDR2 YYNGEE. The CDR3 totals 13 residues. CDR3 sequence (DNA): TGTGCCAGCAGCGAAACAGGGACCGGGGAGCTGTTTTTT. Amino acids: CASSETGTGELFF. The full variable domain, completed using reference TRBV9 and TRBJ2-2, is DSGVTQTPKHLITATGQRVTLRCSPRSGDLSVYWYQQSLDQGLQFLIQYYNGEERAKGNILERFSAQQFPDLHSELNLSSLELGDSALYFCASSETGTGELFFGEGSRLTVL.

This clone was detected only a few times. This sequence joins TRBV28 and TRBJ1-2; 7 bases align to TRBD1. CDR1 is MDHEN, CDR2 SYDVKM, per germline. Trimming removed 6 bases from V and 4 bases from J; junction bases left unmatched: 20. The CDR3 extends over 18 amino acids. CDR3 amino acids: CASRGEEGQSLLLYGYTF. In DNA form, the CDR3 reads TGTGCCAGCAGGGGAGAGGAGGGACAGTCTCTTCTCCTCTATGGCTACACCTTC.

The chain uses TRBV25-1 and TRBJ2-2; tentatively, D is TRBD1 (6 bases). V was trimmed by 3 bases and J by 4 bases, leaving 12 bases between them. The CDR3 loop spans 15 amino acids. CDR1 and CDR2 from the germline V gene are MGHDK and SYGVNS. The CDR3 reads CASSDPLGATGELFF. The DNA of the CDR3 is TGTGCCAGCAGTGACCCCTTGGGGGCCACCGGGGAGCTGTTTTTT. Full variable domain (remainder filled in from reference TRBV25-1 and TRBJ2-2): EADIYQTPRYLVIGTGKKITLECSQTMGHDKMYWYQQDPGMELHLIHYSYGVNSTEKGDLSSESTVSRIRTEHFPLTLESARPSHTSQYLCASSDPLGATGELFFGEGSRLTVL.

This clone has only a few counts. This chain links TRBV5-4 with TRBJ2-2, with a possible D match to TRBD1 (6 bases). Trimming stripped 3 bases from V and 3 bases from J, with 12 bases between. Per the germline V gene, CDR1 is SGHNT and CDR2 is YYREEE (reference sequence). The CDR3 length is 15 residues. The CDR3 loop is CASSSRQVHTGELFF. CDR3 DNA sequence: TGTGCCAGCAGCTCGCGACAGGTTCACACCGGGGAGCTGTTTTTT.

The DNA of the CDR3 is TGCGCCAGCAGCGTTTCAGCGGGTAGCTACGAGCAGTACTTC. This translates into CASSVSAGSYEQYF. The rearrangement joins TRBV5-1 to TRBJ2-7; tentative D call: TRBD2 (6 bases). Germline assignment: CDR1 SGHRS and CDR2 YFSETQ. Trimming left V 4 bases short and J 3 bases short, with 14 bases between. The CDR3 runs to 14 residues.

V gene TRBV12-5 combines with J gene TRBJ2-5, with TRBD1 as a possible D gene (5 bases). The CDR3 is made up of 15 amino acids. Germline V CDR1 and CDR2: LGHNT, FRNRAP. V was shortened by 6 bases and J by 10 bases, with 24 bases between the two germline ends. CDR3 sequence: CASGPSVQAIRGQYF. The CDR3 DNA sequence: TGTGCTAGTGGCCCCTCCGTACAGGCGATTAGGGGCCAGTACTTC.

V usage is TRBV13 and J usage is TRBJ1-1; no clear D. The V gene's germline CDR1 is PRHDT and CDR2 FYEKMQ (reference sequence). Trimming removed 4 bases from V and 6 bases from J, with 12 bases in between. The CDR3 has 13 residues. CDR3 in amino acids: CASSSTAASEAFF. The CDR3 coding sequence is TGTGCCAGCAGCTCTACAGCAGCCTCTGAAGCTTTCTTT.

Only a few counts were recorded for this clone. V usage is TRBV14 and J usage is TRBJ1-1; weak D call: TRBD1 (6 bases). With 2 bases removed from V and 0 bases from J, the gap between germline ends came to 13 bases. The CDR3 is 16 residues long. Germline CDR1 is SGHDN and CDR2 is FVKESK. This chain's CDR3 is CASSQHRAFMNTEAFF. The CDR3 coding sequence is TGTGCCAGCAGCCAACACAGGGCCTTCATGAACACTGAAGCTTTCTTT.

CDR3 sequence: CASSLAWSNEQFF. The CDR3 DNA sequence: TGTGCCAGCAGCTTAGCGTGGAGTAATGAGCAGTTCTTC. V usage is TRBV7-9 and J usage is TRBJ2-1; D is uncertain. CDR3 length: 13 residues. The V end lost 0 bases, the J end lost 7 bases, and 7 bases lay between the germline ends. Germline V gene sequence: CDR1 SEHNR, CDR2 FQNEAQ (reference sequence).

This chain uses TRBV4-2 with TRBJ2-7, with D perhaps matching TRBD1 (6 bases). Germline values: CDR1 LGHNA, CDR2 YNFKEQ. There are 17 residues in the CDR3. V was clipped by 0 bases and J by 2 bases, with 17 bases between them. CDR3 sequence (DNA): TGTGCCAGCAGCCAAGATACGAGGACAGCCCTTACCTACGAGCAGTACTTC. This gives the protein CASSQDTRTALTYEQYF.

The chain uses TRBV5-6 and TRBJ2-7; D might be TRBD1 (5 bases). The CDR3 loop spans 14 amino acids. Germline CDR1 and CDR2: SGHDT and YYEEEE. The V end lost 2 bases, the J end lost 5 bases, and 14 bases lay between the germline ends. The CDR3 DNA is TGTGCCAGCAGCTTTTGGAACAGGCGGCACGAGCAGTACTTC. It yields the protein CASSFWNRRHEQYF.